These 29 T cell receptor beta chains came from one sample sequenced in a study of ipilimumab plus nivolumab after autologous stem cell transplantation. The protocol was immunoSEQ multiplex PCR, while the TCRdb copy is restricted to in-frame clones and leaves out a portion. The sample lists tens of thousands of clones, around 93% seen once, with 0.9% in the top ten. This material consisted of PBMCs, taken in a trial of ipilimumab plus nivolumab as post-transplant consolidation. The receptors derive from a male donor with multiple myeloma.

CDR3 coding DNA: TGTGCCAGCAGCTCGGACGGCGCCTATAATTCACCCCTCCACTTT. Its translation: CASSSDGAYNSPLHF. The chain uses TRBV13 and TRBJ1-6; D gene ambiguous. Trimming pared 4 bases from V and 2 bases from J, leaving 9 bases between. CDR1 and CDR2 (germline): PRHDT, FYEKMQ (reference sequence). The CDR3 totals 15 residues.

This clone turned up a few times. The J gene is TRBJ2-7, the V gene TRBV18; D unclear. The CDR3 length is 12 residues. Trimming pared 3 bases from V and 6 bases from J, leaving 9 bases between. The germline CDR1 and CDR2 sequences are KGHSH and LQKENI. The DNA of the CDR3 is TGTGCCAGCTCACCGTCAAGCAGCGAGCAGTACTTC. It is translated as CASSPSSSEQYF.

CDR3 in amino acids: CSVGQGANQPQHF. In nucleotides, the CDR3 is TGCAGCGTGGGACAGGGGGCGAATCAGCCCCAGCATTTT. The chain links TRBV29-1 to TRBJ1-5, with TRBD1 matching 12 bases. CDR1 and CDR2 from the germline V gene are SQVTM and ANQGSEA. V shed 6 bases, J shed 4 bases, and the junction held 1 base outside the gene matches. The CDR3 is made up of 13 amino acids.

This chain joins TRBV7-7 and TRBJ1-4; D ambiguous. The CDR3 extends over 13 amino acids. Per the germline V gene, CDR1 is SSHAT and CDR2 is FNYEAQ (reference sequence). Trimming took off 1 base at V and 8 bases at J, with 8 bases between the two ends. CDR3 sequence (DNA): TGTGCCAGCAGCTTAGAGCTGGGGGAAAAACTGTTTTTT. It yields the protein CASSLELGEKLFF.

This sequence joins TRBV7-3 and TRBJ1-6; D not certain. CDR1 and CDR2 from the germline V gene are SGHTA and FQGTGA. This CDR3 has 14 residues. Deletions cut 2 bases from V and 4 bases from J, with 6 bases between. The CDR3 sequence: CASSLAGYNSPLHF. CDR3 in DNA: TGTGCCAGCAGCTTAGCCGGTTATAATTCACCCCTCCACTTT. The whole variable domain, remainder taken from reference TRBV7-3 and TRBJ1-6, is GAGVSQTPSNKVTEKGKYVELRCDPISGHTALYWYRQSLGQGPEFLIYFQGTGAADDSGLPNDRFFAVRPEGSVSTLKIQRTERGDSAVYLCASSLAGYNSPLHFGNGTRLTVT.

V gene TRBV19 combines with J gene TRBJ1-1; D possibly corresponds to TRBD1 (5 bases). From germline, CDR1 is LNHDA and CDR2 SQIVND (reference sequence). Trimming pared 3 bases from V and 0 bases from J, leaving 8 bases between. The CDR3 is 14 amino acids. CDR3 sequence: CASSMATVNTEAFF. The CDR3 nucleotides read TGTGCCAGTAGTATGGCGACAGTGAACACTGAAGCTTTCTTT. The whole variable domain, filled in from reference TRBV19 and TRBJ1-1, reads DGGITQSPKYLFRKEGQNVTLSCEQNLNHDAMYWYRQDPGQGLRLIYYSQIVNDFQKGDIAEGYSVSREKKESFPLTVTSAQKNPTAFYLCASSMATVNTEAFFGQGTRLTVV.

The chain links TRBV21-1 to TRBJ2-2; the table's D call of TRBD2 was not tested on the DNA. TRBV21-1 is marked as a pseudogene. The CDR3 extends over 17 amino acids. CDR3 loop: CASSICRAGVGTGELFF. DNA of the CDR3: TGTGCCAGCAGCATTTGTAGGGCGGGGGTCGGAACCGGGGAGCTGTTTTTT.

CDR3 loop: CASSEEGQGSYNSPLHF. The CDR3 DNA is TGTGCCAGCAGTGAAGAGGGTCAGGGCTCCTATAATTCACCCCTCCACTTT. The chain carries TRBV2 and TRBJ1-6; possibly TRBD1 for D (5 bases). The length of the CDR3 is 17 residues. Germline CDR1 is SNHLY and CDR2 is FYNNEI. Between the trimmed V and J ends, which lost 1 base and 0 bases, there was a span of 10 bases.

V usage is TRBV28 and J usage is TRBJ2-7; TRBD1 matches at 8 bases. There are 17 residues in the CDR3. The trim removed 2 bases at V and 3 bases at J, leaving 12 bases unmatched. Germline CDR1 and CDR2: MDHEN and SYDVKM. The CDR3: CASSLAPSGGVIYEQYF. CDR3 sequence (DNA): TGTGCCAGCAGTTTAGCCCCCTCAGGGGGCGTAATCTACGAGCAGTACTTC.

This clone came up once. CDR3 in DNA: TGTGCCAGCAGCTTAGGACACAGCCCCTACTCTGGAAACACCATATATTTT. It yields the protein CASSLGHSPYSGNTIYF. The chain employs TRBV13 and TRBJ1-3; the D is unclear. The CDR3 is made up of 17 amino acids. V was cut by 0 bases and J by 0 bases, with 12 bases left in between. The germline gives CDR1 PRHDT, CDR2 FYEKMQ (reference sequence).

The sample holds one count of this clone. The rearrangement uses TRBV28 and TRBJ2-5; 13 bases agree with TRBD2. Germline V gives CDR1 MDHEN, CDR2 SYDVKM. Trimming cost V 5 bases and J 10 bases; bases outside gene matches: 13. This CDR3 is 16 amino acids long. CDR3 loop: CASSTQWTSGREGQYF. For the CDR3, the DNA is TGTGCCAGCAGTACCCAATGGACTAGCGGGAGAGAGGGCCAGTACTTC.

The gene calls are TRBV6-5 and TRBJ2-7; D is unclear. This CDR3 spans 14 amino acids. V lost 1 base and J 2 bases, leaving 9 bases between the germline ends. CDR1 is MNHEY, CDR2 SVGAGI, per germline. This chain's CDR3 is CASSYLVGTYEQYF. The CDR3 DNA reads TGTGCCAGCAGTTACTTGGTCGGAACCTACGAGCAGTACTTC.

This chain joins TRBV11-2 and TRBJ1-2; the D gene is possibly TRBD1 (6 bases). The V end lost 2 bases, the J end lost 6 bases, and 16 bases lay between the germline ends. The germline gives CDR1 SGHAT, CDR2 FQNNGV. This CDR3 is built from 15 residues. The CDR3 here is CASSLTGMEFNGYTF. The CDR3 DNA reads as TGTGCCAGCAGCTTAACAGGGATGGAGTTTAATGGCTACACCTTC.

The chain couples TRBV19 to TRBJ2-7, with D perhaps matching TRBD1 (7 bases). With 10 bases removed from V and 5 bases from J, the gap between germline ends came to 15 bases. This CDR3 has 12 amino acids. Germline CDR1 and CDR2: LNHDA and SQIVND (reference sequence). CDR3 region: CATSRGVNEQYF. The CDR3 nucleotides read TGTGCCACCTCCAGGGGGGTAAACGAGCAGTACTTC.

The CDR3 coding sequence is TGTGCCAGCAGTCTCTCCCAGGGGAACACTGAAGCTTTCTTT. Its protein product is CASSLSQGNTEAFF. The chain has TRBV27 and TRBJ1-1; possible D gene TRBD1, 5 bases. The CDR3 runs 14 residues. V lost 5 bases and J 1 base, leaving 11 bases between the germline ends. Germline V gene lookup returns CDR1 MNHEY and CDR2 SMNVEV (reference sequence).

V usage is TRBV5-1 and J usage is TRBJ1-3, with D maybe TRBD1 (6 bases). The CDR3 is made up of 15 amino acids. V lost 1 base, J lost 2 bases, and 10 bases lay in between. Germline loops: CDR1 SGHRS, CDR2 YFSETQ. CDR3 protein: CASSLQGSAGNTIYF. The DNA for the CDR3 is TGCGCCAGCAGCTTGCAGGGGTCCGCTGGAAACACCATATATTTT.

This clone was picked up one time. The chain carries TRBV7-2 and TRBJ2-7, with 11 positions matching TRBD1. The CDR3 contains 15 residues. Germline V gene data show CDR1 as SGHTA and CDR2 as FQGNSA. Trimming took 2 bases from V and 4 from J; bases not matched to a gene: 4. CDR3 sequence reads: CASSLQGTGGYEQYF. Written as DNA, the CDR3 is TGTGCCAGCAGCTTACAGGGGACAGGGGGTTACGAGCAGTACTTC.

J is TRBJ2-7 and V is TRBV13; 8 positions agree with TRBD1. The CDR3 runs to 14 residues. Germline assignment: CDR1 PRHDT and CDR2 FYEKMQ (reference sequence). Unmatched junction bases numbered 5, after V lost 3 bases and J lost 4 bases. DNA of the CDR3: TGTGCCAGCAGCTTCCGGACAGGGAATTACGAGCAGTACTTC. Amino acid sequence: CASSFRTGNYEQYF.

The genes are TRBV19 and TRBJ2-1; the D gene is possibly TRBD1 (5 bases). Germline assignment: CDR1 LNHDA and CDR2 SQIVND (reference sequence). Trimming removed 5 bases at V and 0 bases at J, with 17 bases between. The CDR3 totals 17 residues. The CDR3 is CASSFRQQHSSYNEQFF. DNA of the CDR3: TGTGCCAGTAGTTTCAGACAGCAACATAGCTCCTACAATGAGCAGTTCTTC.

The V call is TRBV6-5, the J call TRBJ2-1; no definite D call. The CDR3 totals 11 residues. Trimming took off 1 base at V and 8 bases at J, with 3 bases between the two ends. Germline CDR1 is MNHEY and CDR2 is SVGAGI. This chain's CDR3 is CASSYFHEQFF. The CDR3, as DNA: TGTGCCAGCAGTTACTTCCATGAGCAGTTCTTC.

The chain joins TRBV19 to TRBJ2-3; D might be TRBD2 (5 bases). The V end was cut by 7 bases, the J end by 0 bases, with 17 bases between. The CDR3 runs to 16 residues. Germline CDR1 LNHDA, CDR2 SQIVND (reference sequence). The CDR3 bases are TGTGCCAGTACCCAAAACGCGCGGGTTAGCACAGATACGCAGTATTTT. The encoded protein is CASTQNARVSTDTQYF.

This clone came up once. The chain links TRBV11-2 to TRBJ2-7; possible D gene TRBD1, 6 bases. The CDR3 consists of 14 residues. Trimming took 1 base from V and 5 from J, leaving 12 bases between them. The germline CDR1 and CDR2 sequences are SGHAT and FQNNGV. CDR3 sequence: CASSLVIRGHEQYF. In DNA, the CDR3 is TGTGCCAGCAGCTTAGTGATCAGGGGACACGAGCAGTACTTC.

The CDR3: CASSQGTGVEAFF. In nucleotides, the CDR3 is TGTGCCAGCAGCCAAGGGACAGGGGTTGAAGCTTTCTTT. The V call is TRBV11-3, the J call TRBJ1-1; 10 bases agree with TRBD1. The CDR3 has 13 amino acids. CDR1 and CDR2 from the germline V gene are SGHNT and YENEEA. V shed 5 bases, J shed 7 bases, and the junction held 4 bases outside the gene matches.

The chain uses TRBV29-1 and TRBJ2-7; D uncertain. Germline-derived CDR1 and CDR2 are SQVTM and ANQGSEA. This CDR3 has 13 residues. The ends were cut back, 3 bases at V and 2 bases at J, with 11 bases in the middle. For the CDR3, the DNA is TGCAGCGTTGAGGTGGGAAGTACCTACGAGCAGTACTTC. The encoded protein is CSVEVGSTYEQYF.

This chain joins TRBV4-3 and TRBJ2-5, with 16 bases fitting TRBD2. V gave up 4 bases and J gave up 5 bases; unmatched junction bases: 4. CDR1 and CDR2 (germline): LGHNA, YSLEER. The CDR3 spans 16 residues. The CDR3 loop is CASSLGLAGGTETQYF. In nucleotides, the CDR3 is TGCGCCAGCAGCCTGGGACTAGCGGGAGGGACCGAGACCCAGTACTTC.

The table lists this clone with a count of one. This chain joins TRBV7-2 and TRBJ1-1; no firm D call. The CDR3 runs to 13 residues. In germline, CDR1 is SGHTA, CDR2 FQGNSA. Trimming shortened V by 3 bases and J by 0 bases, and 5 bases separated the two germline ends. The CDR3 DNA reads as TGTGCCAGCAGCTTTAACCTGAACACTGAAGCTTTCTTT. The encoded protein is CASSFNLNTEAFF.

The chain couples TRBV19 to TRBJ1-4; D remains unclear. This CDR3 region has 15 residues. Germline V gene sequence: CDR1 LNHDA, CDR2 SQIVND (reference sequence). Trimming left V 2 bases short and J 5 bases short, with 12 bases between. The CDR3: CASSILGSPNEKLFF. CDR3 nucleotide sequence: TGTGCCAGTAGTATACTAGGGAGTCCGAATGAAAAACTGTTTTTT.

The rearrangement joins TRBV21-1 to TRBJ1-1. TRBV21-1 is given as a pseudogene. The CDR3 is 12 residues long. DNA for the CDR3: TGTGCCAGCAGCCTAAGGGACACTGAAGCTTTCTTT. Protein product: CASSLRDTEAFF.

The rearrangement links TRBV28 to TRBJ1-2; 8 bases are shared with TRBD1. V was pared by 4 bases and J by 3 bases, with 7 bases of the junction left unmatched. The germline CDR1 and CDR2 sequences are MDHEN and SYDVKM. The CDR3 extends over 15 amino acids. The CDR3 reads CASSSTGAGDYGYTF. In DNA form, the CDR3 reads TGTGCCAGCAGTTCGACAGGGGCTGGTGACTATGGCTACACCTTC.